Listed here is a single T cell receptor (beta chain). The antigen remains unidentified. This specimen comes from a study of shared clonotypes between healthy human individuals. CD8 cells classed as naive were CD45RO-negative and positively selected for CCR7, excluding terminally differentiated effector memory CD45RA+ cells. The CDR3 has 15 residues. CDR1 is MNHEY and CDR2 is SVGAGI in the germline V gene. Trimming cost V 3 bases and J 2 bases; bases outside gene matches: 3. Using about 220 ng DNA, about 30,000 T cell genomes, the sorted-subset replicate PCRs were run. Measured with immunoSEQ multiplex PCR; TCRdb has only the in-frame clones, and not every one. This sample yields hundreds of thousands of clones, of which 96% are seen a single time; around 0.1% belongs to the top ten. Findings of the study overall: Naive subsets generally exceeded memory subsets in estimated richness.

The clonotype was recovered from a woman in her twenties or thirties in good health. The sequenced sample was naive CD8+ T cells sorted from blood. The rearrangement links TRBV6-5 to TRBJ2-7, with TRBD2 matching over 11 bases. Written as DNA, the CDR3 is TGTGCCAGCAGTTATACGGGACTAGCGGCCTACGAGCAGTACTTC. Protein product: CASSYTGLAAYEQYF.